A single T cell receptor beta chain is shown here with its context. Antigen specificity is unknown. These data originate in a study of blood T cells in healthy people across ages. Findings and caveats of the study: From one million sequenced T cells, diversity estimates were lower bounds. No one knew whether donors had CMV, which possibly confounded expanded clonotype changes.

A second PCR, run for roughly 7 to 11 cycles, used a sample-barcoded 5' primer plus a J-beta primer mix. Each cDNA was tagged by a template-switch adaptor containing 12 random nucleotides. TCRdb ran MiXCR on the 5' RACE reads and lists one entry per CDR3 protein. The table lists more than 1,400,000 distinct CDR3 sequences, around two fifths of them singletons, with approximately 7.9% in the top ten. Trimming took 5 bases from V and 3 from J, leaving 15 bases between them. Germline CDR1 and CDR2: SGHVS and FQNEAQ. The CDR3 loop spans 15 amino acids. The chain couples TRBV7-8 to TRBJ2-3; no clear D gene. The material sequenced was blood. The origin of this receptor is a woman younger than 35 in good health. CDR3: CASSVNRMGTDTQYF. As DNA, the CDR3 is TGTGCCAGCAGCGTTAACCGAATGGGTACAGATACGCAGTATTTT.